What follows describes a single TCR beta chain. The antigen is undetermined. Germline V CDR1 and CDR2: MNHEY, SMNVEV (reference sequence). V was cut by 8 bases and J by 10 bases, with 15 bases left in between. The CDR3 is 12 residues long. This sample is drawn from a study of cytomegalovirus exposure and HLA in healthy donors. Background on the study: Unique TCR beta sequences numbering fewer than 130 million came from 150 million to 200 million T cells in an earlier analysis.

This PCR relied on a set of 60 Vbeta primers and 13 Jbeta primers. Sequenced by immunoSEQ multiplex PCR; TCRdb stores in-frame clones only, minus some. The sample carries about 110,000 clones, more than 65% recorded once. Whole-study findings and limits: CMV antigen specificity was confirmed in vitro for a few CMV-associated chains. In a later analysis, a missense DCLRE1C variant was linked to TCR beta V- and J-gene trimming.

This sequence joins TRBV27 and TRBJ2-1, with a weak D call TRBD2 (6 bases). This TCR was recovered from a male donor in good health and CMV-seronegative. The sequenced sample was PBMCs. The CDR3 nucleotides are TGTGCCAGCGGGGCCCCGGGGAGGGAGCAGTTCTTC. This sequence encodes CASGAPGREQFF.